This T cell receptor beta chain was obtained from a study of blood T cell repertoires in COVID-19 (dated by TCRdb to the early 2020s). Turning to the overall study: Samples from collaborators originated in the United States, Italy and Spain and spanned both the acute and convalescent phases of COVID-19. The samples were drawn from two sources: the first 160 participants of the ongoing ImmuneRACE study, and 1,000 to 1,500 subjects contributed by 6 global collaborators. A de-identified subject ID, COVID-19 status, age in years and sex were almost always included in the sample metadata. The prospective study material was composed of cDNA or gDNA derived from T cells, B-cell-depleted T cells, or PBMCs. A freely available public database, intended as a resource for researchers studying the immune response to SARS-CoV-2, is where the repertoires were released. Where available, HLA class I and class II types were taken from metadata supplied by the sample provider and were not determined by assay-based typing. The dataset comprised deeply sampled blood TCRbeta repertoires from subjects exposed to, actively infected with, or recovered from COVID-19. Overall study outcomes, separate from this receptor: How much clinical and demographic metadata was included differed by source and by participant, and the metadata was provided uncurated.

TCRbeta CDR3 regions were amplified from genomic DNA by means of the immunoSEQ Assay, a bias-controlled multiplex PCR. The study's own analysis went as follows. Nucleated cell counts per sample were estimated from amplification of reference gene primers within the assay. To quantify the absolute abundance of each unique TCRbeta CDR3 rearrangement, sequence reads were collapsed and filtered. For each sample, productive Simpson clonality was calculated as the square root of Simpson's diversity index across productive rearrangements. Here the immuneACCESS table is served through TCRdb, limited to in-frame sequences with V and J called. Missing clones are a known gap in these copies; in checked studies unresolved V genes cover under half, and the rest lacks a known reason. V, J and clone size are taken as reported in that table, and D and trimming were inferred from the DNA itself. The sample data list roughly 300,000 clones, and about 85% of these were observed just once. Under 6% of the sample is in the top ten clones.

Participants in the prospective study were enrolled through a virtual design, were aged about 18 to 100 years, and lived in roughly 25 United States geographic areas. Cohort assignment in the prospective study relied on participant-reported clinical history from a screening survey and a study questionnaire. For ImmuneRACE Cohort 3, a participant was defined as recovered based on two consecutive negative NP/OP PCR tests, clearance by a healthcare professional, or resolution of symptoms. In the prospective study, whole blood, serum and a nasopharyngeal or oropharyngeal swab were collected from each participant by mobile phlebotomists. Additional blood draws and questionnaires over an approximately two-month period could optionally be provided by prospective study participants. Prospective study blood samples were shipped either frozen or at room temperature before DNA extraction. In the case of this clone: What antigen it recognizes has not been identified. Qualities for individual bases were not recorded, and no much larger clone is one base off.

This receptor was taken from a woman in her 30s who had recovered from COVID-19. The source material was PBMCs or T cells enriched from blood (not recorded which).

In nucleotide form, the sequence is TGTGCCAGCTCACCGCCGGCGGGGGTCGAGCAGTACTTC. This translates into CASSPPAGVEQYF. The chain joins TRBV18 to TRBJ2-7, and 7 junction bases match TRBD2. Unmatched junction bases come to 5, with V trimmed by 3 bases and J by 6 bases. The CDR1 and CDR2 encoded by the germline V gene are KGHSH and LQKENI. From cysteine to phenylalanine, the CDR3 is 13 amino acids long. Kept here is only the CDR3 DNA, which spans 39 bases and is read in frame from base 1.